These T cell receptor beta chains were read from a single sample in a study of cytomegalovirus exposure and HLA in healthy donors. The table came from immunoSEQ multiplex PCR; TCRdb's copy has only in-frame clones and leaves some out. The sample has roughly 160,000 clones, roughly 70% seen once; the top ten hold approximately 5.6%. Specimen: PBMCs. The receptors originated from a woman aged 18-35 years in good health and CMV-seropositive. Both conserved end residues are part of each CDR3. Each record gives: V gene, J gene, D gene, CDR3 DNA, CDR3 protein. The D gene is left open where the match is weak.

TRBV19	TRBJ2-3	NA	TGTGCCAGTAGTATAGACCCCGAGTTCCCGATAGATACGCAGTATTTT	CASSIDPEFPIDTQYF
TRBV5-4	TRBJ2-7	NA	TGTGCCAGCAGCTTACAGGGATACGAGCAGTACTTC	CASSLQGYEQYF
TRBV6-1	TRBJ2-3	NA	TGTGCCAGCAGTGATCGACAGGCCTTCACAGATACGCAGTATTTT	CASSDRQAFTDTQYF
TRBV5-1	TRBJ1-4	NA	TGCGCCAGCAGCTTGGTCGCAGGGAACGAAAAACTGTTTTTT	CASSLVAGNEKLFF
TRBV11-2	TRBJ1-3	TRBD1	TGTGCCAGCAGCTTGGACAGGGTGGGGACCATATATTTT	CASSLDRVGTIYF
TRBV2	TRBJ1-6	NA	TGTGCCAGCAGTGAAGTTGTGGCGGAAAGCCCCCTCCACTTT	CASSEVVAESPLHF
TRBV5-1	TRBJ1-1	TRBD1	TGCGCCAGCAGCTTGGAGTTCGGACAGGTAAACACTGAAGCTTTCTTT	CASSLEFGQVNTEAFF
TRBV4-3	TRBJ1-1	NA	TGCGCCAGCAGCCAAGATAATAACAGGGTATATGTTGAAGCTTTCTTT	CASSQDNNRVYVEAFF
TRBV2	TRBJ2-7	NA	TGTGCCAGCAGGGGGGGTTCCTACGAGCAGTACTTC	CASRGGSYEQYF
TRBV4-3	TRBJ2-1	NA	TGCGCCAGCAGCAAACTAGCACGCAGCAATGAGCAGTTCTTC	CASSKLARSNEQFF
TRBV19	TRBJ2-3	NA	TGTGCCAGTAGCGCGACAGGACTCACAGATACGCAGTATTTT	CASSATGLTDTQYF
TRBV4-1	TRBJ2-7	TRBD2	TGCGCCAGCAGCCAAATTTCCGCCGGCGGGGGGCGTTACGAGCAGTACTTC	CASSQISAGGGRYEQYF
TRBV30	TRBJ1-2	NA	TGTGCCTGGAGACTAAATAGGGGGTCCCTCTATGGCTACACCTTC	CAWRLNRGSLYGYTF
TRBV29-1	TRBJ2-1	TRBD2	TGCAGCGTTGTGAACGGACTAGCGGGGGGGAGCTCCTACAATGAGCAGTTCTTC	CSVVNGLAGGSSYNEQFF
TRBV6-6	TRBJ2-3	TRBD1	TGTGCCAGCACCTTGGACAGGGGCGCAGATACGCAGTATTTT	CASTLDRGADTQYF
TRBV7-8	TRBJ1-6	NA	TGTGCCAGCAGCTTAGAGGGACTCACTAATTCACCCCTCCACTTT	CASSLEGLTNSPLHF
TRBV30	TRBJ2-2	TRBD2	TGTGCCTGGAGTGTAGCGGGGGGGCAAAAGACCGGGGAGCTGTTTTTT	CAWSVAGGQKTGELFF